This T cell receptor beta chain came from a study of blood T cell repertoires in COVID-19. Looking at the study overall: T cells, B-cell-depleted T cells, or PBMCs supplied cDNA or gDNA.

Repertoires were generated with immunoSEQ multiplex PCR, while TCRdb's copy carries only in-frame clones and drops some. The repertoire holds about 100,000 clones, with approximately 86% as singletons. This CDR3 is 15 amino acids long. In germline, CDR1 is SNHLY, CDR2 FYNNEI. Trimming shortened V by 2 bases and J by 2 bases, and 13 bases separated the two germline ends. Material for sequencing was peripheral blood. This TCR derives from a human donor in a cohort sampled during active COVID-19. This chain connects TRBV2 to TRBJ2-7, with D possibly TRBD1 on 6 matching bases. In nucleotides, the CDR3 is TGTGCCAGCAGTGAATCAGGGGACACCACCTACGAGCAGTACTTC. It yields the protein CASSESGDTTYEQYF.